This entry lists 20 T cell receptor beta chains sequenced from one sample in a study of cytomegalovirus exposure and HLA in healthy donors. Primers: 60 Vbeta forward and 13 Jbeta reverse. Produced via immunoSEQ multiplex PCR; TCRdb's table is partial and in-frame only. The sample yields 200,000 to 250,000 clones, approximately 88% seen once. Sequencing was done on a sample of PBMCs. These receptors were obtained from a boy aged 2-9 years in good health and CMV-seronegative.

The rearrangement uses TRBV6-5 and TRBJ2-1, with D perhaps TRBD2 (6 bases). CDR3 length: 16 amino acids. With 3 bases removed from V and 5 bases from J, the gap between germline ends came to 17 bases. The V gene's germline CDR1 is MNHEY and CDR2 SVGAGI. The CDR3 sequence: CASSYSGTPTHNEQFF. The CDR3 region has the DNA TGTGCCAGCAGTTATTCCGGGACTCCGACCCACAATGAGCAGTTCTTC.

Of note for this clone: One junction end disagrees with the germline gene, perhaps due to a read error. V gene TRBV6-5 combines with J gene TRBJ2-6, with D perhaps matching TRBD1 (5 bases). CDR1 and CDR2 from the germline V gene are MNHEY and SVGAGI. The CDR3 has 16 residues. The CDR3 protein is CASSYSLTSGANVLTF. Here the CDR3 DNA reads TGTGCCAGCAGTTACTCCCTGACCTCTGGGGCCAACGTCCTGACCTTC.

The V gene is TRBV5-6, the J gene TRBJ2-5; D call uncertain. V was trimmed by 0 bases and J by 9 bases, leaving 6 bases between them. Germline V gives CDR1 SGHDT, CDR2 YYEEEE. The CDR3 extends over 11 amino acids. The CDR3 region has the DNA TGTGCCAGCAGCTTGGCCCGCGCCCAGTACTTC. It yields the protein CASSLARAQYF.

The chain recombines TRBV11-3 with TRBJ1-1; D gene unclear. Germline CDR1 is SGHNT and CDR2 is YENEEA. V gave up 3 bases and J gave up 3 bases, with 8 bases separating them. This CDR3 region has 13 residues. CDR3 DNA: TGTGCCAGCAGCTTTGGGCCTTACACTGAAGCTTTCTTT. The encoded protein is CASSFGPYTEAFF.

The chain is built from TRBV10-3 and TRBJ2-3; D gene uncertain. CDR1 is ENHRY, CDR2 SYGVKD, per germline. The CDR3 runs 14 residues. Trimming took 3 bases from V and 2 from J, leaving 9 bases between them. Here the CDR3 reads CAISDEAITDTQYF. CDR3 sequence (DNA): TGTGCCATCAGTGATGAGGCGATCACAGATACGCAGTATTTT.

The chain uses TRBV7-9 and TRBJ2-7, with a weak D call TRBD1 (6 bases). This CDR3 contains 16 residues. Trimming pared 5 bases from V and 1 base from J, leaving 18 bases between. Germline CDR1 and CDR2: SEHNR and FQNEAQ (reference sequence). CDR3 DNA: TGTGCCAGCAGCCTTGACCCGACAGGTACTTCCTACGAGCAGTACTTC. Protein product: CASSLDPTGTSYEQYF. Drawing the rest from reference TRBV7-9 and TRBJ2-7, the complete variable domain is DTGVSQNPRHKITKRGQNVTFRCDPISEHNRLYWYRQTLGQGPEFLTYFQNEAQLEKSRLLSDRFSAERPKGSFSTLEIQRTEQGDSAMYLCASSLDPTGTSYEQYFGPGTRLTVT.

The chain has TRBV4-1 and TRBJ2-3, with 9 bases aligning to TRBD2. Germline V lookup: CDR1 MGHRA, CDR2 YSYEKL. The CDR3 length is 17 residues. Unmatched junction bases numbered 7, after V lost 1 base and J lost 2 bases. The CDR3 DNA is TGCGCCAGCAGCCAAGGTTTTGGCGGGAGGGCCACAGATACGCAGTATTTT. It codes for CASSQGFGGRATDTQYF.

The genes are TRBV9 and TRBJ2-5; the match to TRBD1 covers 9 bases. CDR3 length equals 15 residues. CDR1 and CDR2 (germline): SGDLS, YYNGEE. The trim removed 7 bases at V and 0 bases at J, leaving 7 bases unmatched. CDR3 sequence (DNA): TGTGCCAGCTCCGAGGGGGACAGGGACCAAGAGACCCAGTACTTC. It translates to CASSEGDRDQETQYF.

Only a few counts were recorded for this clone. CDR3: CASSVSMADTQYF. CDR3 DNA sequence: TGTGCCAGCAGCGTTAGTATGGCAGATACGCAGTATTTT. V and J are TRBV9 and TRBJ2-3, with no clear D. CDR3 length equals 13 residues. Germline lookup yields CDR1 SGDLS and CDR2 YYNGEE. V was pared by 2 bases and J by 4 bases, with 8 bases between.

This clone was picked up one time. The V call is TRBV4-2, the J call TRBJ2-3; D not certain. The CDR3 has 14 residues. Trimming took 1 base from V and 3 from J, leaving 8 bases between them. Germline-derived CDR1 and CDR2 are LGHNA and YNFKEQ. This chain's CDR3 is CASSQGLTTDTQYF. The CDR3 bases are TGTGCCAGCAGCCAAGGACTCACAACAGATACGCAGTATTTT.

This clone was picked up a small number of times. The gene calls are TRBV29-1 and TRBJ1-1; D is unresolved. CDR3 length equals 16 residues. Germline values: CDR1 SQVTM, CDR2 ANQGSEA. V lost 4 bases and J lost 0, with 18 bases in between. The CDR3, as DNA: TGCAGCGTTGTTAACGCGCACCGAATCATGAACACTGAAGCTTTCTTT. It codes for CSVVNAHRIMNTEAFF.

The rearrangement links TRBV7-2 to TRBJ1-1; TRBD1 might be the D (5 bases). Germline V gene lookup returns CDR1 SGHTA and CDR2 FQGNSA. The V end lost 0 bases, the J end lost 5 bases, and 13 bases lay between the germline ends. CDR3 size: 15 residues. For the CDR3, the DNA is TGTGCCAGCAGCTTAGCGCGGGGGACGGGGACTGAAGCTTTCTTT. This translates into CASSLARGTGTEAFF.

The J gene is TRBJ2-1, the V gene TRBV5-1; TRBD2 agrees at 11 bases. This CDR3 comprises 14 residues. Germline CDR1 reads SGHRS; CDR2 reads YFSETQ. V lost 5 bases to trimming and J lost 5 bases; unmatched junction nucleotides: 3. The CDR3 here is CASRASGRNNEQFF. The CDR3 DNA follows: TGCGCCAGCAGGGCTAGCGGGAGGAACAATGAGCAGTTCTTC.

The rearrangement uses TRBV10-3 and TRBJ1-2, with TRBD1 matching over 7 bases. V lost 5 bases, J lost 8 bases, and 5 bases stayed unmatched. The germline V gene encodes CDR1 ENHRY and CDR2 SYGVKD. This CDR3 region has 12 residues. The CDR3 nucleotides are TGTGCCATCAGTATGACAGGGAACGGCTACACCTTC. This gives the protein CAISMTGNGYTF.

This clone is a singleton in its sample. The chain joins TRBV10-2 to TRBJ2-5; 10 nucleotides agree with TRBD1. V lost 4 bases to trimming and J lost 4 bases; unmatched junction nucleotides: 6. CDR1 WSHSY and CDR2 SAAADI come from the germline V gene. There are 15 residues in the CDR3. CDR3 region: CASSAGTGVAETQYF. In nucleotides, the CDR3 is TGCGCCAGCAGTGCCGGGACAGGGGTCGCAGAGACCCAGTACTTC.

J is TRBJ2-3 and V is TRBV5-4, with 9 bases lining up with TRBD2. Germline-derived CDR1 and CDR2 are SGHNT and YYREEE (reference sequence). This CDR3 is 14 amino acids long. J lost 2 bases, V lost 7 bases, and 5 bases had no gene match. Written as DNA, the CDR3 is TGTGCCAGCTCAGCGGGGGGTTACACAGATACGCAGTATTTT. This sequence encodes CASSAGGYTDTQYF.

The gene calls are TRBV19 and TRBJ1-5, with D possibly being TRBD1 (5 bases). This CDR3 contains 13 residues. The V end was cut by 3 bases, the J end by 5 bases, with 8 bases between. Per the germline V gene, CDR1 is LNHDA and CDR2 is SQIVND (reference sequence). The CDR3 sequence is CASSMAGHQPQHF. The CDR3 DNA follows: TGTGCCAGTAGTATGGCAGGGCATCAGCCCCAGCATTTT.

The CDR3 region has the DNA TGTGCCAGCACCTCAGGTACAGGAGAGAGTACCATATATTTT. Its translation is CASTSGTGESTIYF. The rearrangement uses TRBV7-9 and TRBJ1-3, with D possibly being TRBD1 (5 bases). V was cut by 7 bases and J by 10 bases, with 20 bases left in between. CDR3 size: 14 residues. Germline-derived CDR1 and CDR2 are SEHNR and FQNEAQ (reference sequence).

This clone was seen once. The chain recombines TRBV6-6 with TRBJ2-5; 7 bases align to TRBD2. This CDR3 region has 13 residues. Germline V lookup: CDR1 MNHNY, CDR2 SVGAGI (reference sequence). The V gene end was trimmed by 5 bases and the J gene end by 2 bases; junction bases not matched to a gene: 2. The CDR3 region is CASSTGLQETQYF. CDR3 in DNA: TGTGCCAGCAGTACGGGACTACAAGAGACCCAGTACTTC.

The rearrangement joins TRBV9 to TRBJ1-2, with 9 bases lining up with TRBD1. Germline CDR1 is SGDLS and CDR2 is YYNGEE. CDR3 length: 14 residues. With V trimmed by 4 bases and J by 10 bases, 11 bases remained unmatched. The CDR3 region is CASSLSTGGKDYTF. CDR3 nucleotides: TGTGCCAGCAGCCTTTCGACAGGGGGGAAGGACTACACCTTC.